These 23 T cell receptor beta chains were all obtained from the same sample, sequenced in a study of blood T cell repertoires in COVID-19. Profiled with immunoSEQ multiplex PCR; TCRdb holds only in-frame clones, not every one. The sample lists fewer than 80,000 clones, around nine tenths occurring once. Sequenced sample: peripheral blood. These receptors all stem from an older man with COVID-19, enrolled during active disease.

The V gene is TRBV11-3, the J gene TRBJ2-2, with 7 nucleotides matching TRBD1. With V trimmed by 0 bases and J by 3 bases, 7 bases remained unmatched. Per germline, CDR1 SGHNT and CDR2 YENEEA. The CDR3 is 17 residues long. The CDR3 region has the DNA TGTGCCAGCAGCTTAGATCGAGCAGGGGGAGACACCGGGGAGCTGTTTTTT. It yields the protein CASSLDRAGGDTGELFF.

This clone has only a few counts. This sequence joins TRBV6-5 and TRBJ1-2; TRBD1 might be the D (5 bases). Germline values: CDR1 MNHEY, CDR2 SVGAGI. The CDR3 has 13 amino acids. V was trimmed by 4 bases and J by 4 bases, leaving 10 bases between them. As DNA, the CDR3 is TGTGCCAGCAGTTCAGGGCTGATCTATGGCTACACCTTC. Its protein product is CASSSGLIYGYTF.

The chain has TRBV19 and TRBJ1-5, with a tentative D call TRBD1 (6 bases). CDR3 length: 13 residues. The V gene's germline CDR1 is LNHDA and CDR2 SQIVND (reference sequence). V dropped 5 bases and J dropped 3 bases, with 8 bases sitting between them. As DNA, the CDR3 is TGTGCCAGTAGTGACAGGCTCAATCAGCCCCAGCATTTT. Translated: CASSDRLNQPQHF.

With respect to this clone: One end of the junction varies from germline; a read error may be responsible. The V gene is TRBV28, the J gene TRBJ1-2; the D is unclear. The CDR3 spans 10 residues. CDR1 and CDR2 (germline): MDHEN, SYDVKM. CDR3 coding DNA: TGTGCCACCAGTAACAATGGCTACACCTTC. This encodes CATSNNGYTF.

A single count supports this clone. The chain carries TRBV7-9 and TRBJ1-2; a weak D match, TRBD1 (6 bases). The V gene lost 5 bases and the J gene lost 4 bases, with 20 bases spanning the gap. CDR1 and CDR2 (germline): SEHNR, FQNEAQ (reference sequence). This CDR3 is 16 amino acids long. CDR3 in amino acids: CASSHLGGARPYGYTF. The CDR3 DNA sequence: TGTGCCAGCAGCCATCTGGGGGGGGCGCGTCCCTATGGCTACACCTTC.

This CDR3 reads CASSSTGGLEPQHF. In DNA form, the CDR3 reads TGTGCCAGCAGCTCGACAGGGGGTCTTGAGCCCCAGCATTTT. V usage is TRBV5-6 and J usage is TRBJ1-5; 9 positions match TRBD1. Germline values: CDR1 SGHDT, CDR2 YYEEEE. Unmatched junction bases numbered 6, after V lost 3 bases and J lost 8 bases. The CDR3 contains 14 residues.

The chain combines TRBV5-5 with TRBJ1-2; D unresolved. This CDR3 spans 12 amino acids. Germline assignment: CDR1 SGHKS and CDR2 YYEKEE (reference sequence). Trimming removed 3 bases at V and 3 bases at J, with 6 bases between. This chain's CDR3 is CASSSSDYGYTF. CDR3 bases: TGTGCCAGCAGCTCTTCGGACTATGGCTACACCTTC.

DNA of the CDR3: TGTGCCAGCAGCGGGACAGGTGAAGCTTTCTTT. This sequence encodes CASSGTGEAFF. The rearrangement joins TRBV13 to TRBJ1-1; 8 nucleotides match TRBD1. V lost 5 bases and J lost 7; bases outside the gene matches: 0. Germline V gene sequence: CDR1 PRHDT, CDR2 FYEKMQ (reference sequence). The CDR3 runs 11 residues.

J is TRBJ2-4 and V is TRBV7-9; 12 positions match TRBD1. The germline gives CDR1 SEHNR, CDR2 FQNEAQ (reference sequence). Trimming removed 4 bases from V and 6 bases from J; junction bases left unmatched: 4. The CDR3 is 15 residues long. The chain's CDR3 is CASSWGQGAGNIQYF. As DNA, the CDR3 is TGTGCCAGCAGCTGGGGACAGGGGGCCGGAAACATTCAGTACTTC.

Of note for this clone: An end of the junction does not agree with germline; a read error may underlie this. This chain connects TRBV5-6 to TRBJ2-7; D is uncertain. The CDR3 runs 13 residues. Germline V gene lookup returns CDR1 SGHDT and CDR2 YYEEEE. The CDR3 reads CASSLYSSHEQYF. DNA of the CDR3: TGTGCCAGCAGCTTGTACAGCTCCCACGAGCAGTACTTC.

This clone was found once. The chain recombines TRBV7-3 with TRBJ2-2, with 7 bases fitting TRBD1. Germline V gene lookup returns CDR1 SGHTA and CDR2 FQGTGA. This CDR3 is built from 15 residues. J gave up 2 bases and V 5 bases, and 5 bases lay outside the gene matches. The CDR3 region is CASSPGTANTGELFF. In nucleotides, the CDR3 is TGTGCCAGCAGCCCCGGGACAGCTAACACCGGGGAGCTGTTTTTT. The variable domain in full, completed from reference TRBV7-3 and TRBJ2-2, reads GAGVSQTPSNKVTEKGKYVELRCDPISGHTALYWYRQSLGQGPEFLIYFQGTGAADDSGLPNDRFFAVRPEGSVSTLKIQRTERGDSAVYLCASSPGTANTGELFFGEGSRLTVL.

J is TRBJ2-2 and V is TRBV19, with a possible D match to TRBD1 (5 bases). Germline CDR1 reads LNHDA; CDR2 reads SQIVND (reference sequence). CDR3 length equals 14 residues. The germline V and J ends were trimmed by 5 bases and 11 bases, with 18 bases remaining between them. The CDR3 nucleotides read TGTGCCAGTAGTGGCTTGGAGACAGTAAGCGAGCTGTTTTTT. Protein: CASSGLETVSELFF.

The chain couples TRBV18 to TRBJ1-5; the match to TRBD1 covers 8 bases. Germline lookup yields CDR1 KGHSH and CDR2 LQKENI. Germline trimming cut 2 bases from V and 6 bases from J; bases unmatched to any gene: 6. The CDR3 sequence is 15 residues long. The CDR3 sequence: CASSPTGGTGQPQHF. For the CDR3, the DNA is TGTGCCAGCTCACCAACAGGGGGGACAGGTCAGCCCCAGCATTTT. Drawing the rest from reference TRBV18 and TRBJ1-5, the complete variable domain is NAGVMQNPRHLVRRRGQEARLRCSPMKGHSHVYWYRQLPEEGLKFMVYLQKENIIDESGMPKERFSAEFPKEGPSILRIQQVVRGDSAAYFCASSPTGGTGQPQHFGDGTRLSIL.

The chain combines TRBV5-4 with TRBJ2-3, with TRBD2 as a possible D gene (6 bases). Trimming cost V 4 bases and J 0 bases, with 15 bases left between them. The CDR3 consists of 16 residues. Germline V lookup: CDR1 SGHNT, CDR2 YYREEE (reference sequence). CDR3 in amino acids: CASSPGTATSTDTQYF. DNA for the CDR3: TGTGCCAGCAGCCCCGGGACTGCTACTAGCACAGATACGCAGTATTTT.

The rearrangement joins TRBV5-1 to TRBJ1-6; D call uncertain. V shed 0 bases and J shed 0 bases, with 7 bases lying between them. The CDR3 totals 16 residues. Per the germline V gene, CDR1 is SGHRS and CDR2 is YFSETQ. CDR3 bases: TGCGCCAGCAGCTTGGACCCCAGCTCCTATAATTCACCCCTCCACTTT. This codes for CASSLDPSSYNSPLHF.

The chain is built from TRBV3-1 (or the pseudogene TRBV3-2) and TRBJ1-2; D not certain. This CDR3 spans 14 amino acids. Trimming stripped 2 bases from V and 8 bases from J, with 15 bases between. CDR1 and CDR2 (germline): LGHDT, YNNKEL (reference sequence). CDR3 nucleotides: TGTGCCAGCAGCCAAACCGGCGAGCCGGGGGGCTACACCTTC. Amino acids: CASSQTGEPGGYTF.

J is TRBJ2-6 and V is TRBV2; D is perhaps TRBD2 (6 bases). Germline V gene data show CDR1 as SNHLY and CDR2 as FYNNEI. Trimming shortened V by 7 bases and J by 1 base, and 14 bases separated the two germline ends. This CDR3 is built from 16 residues. The CDR3 sequence: CASTPVGGSGANVLTF. The DNA for the CDR3 is TGTGCCAGCACCCCGGTCGGGGGATCTGGGGCCAACGTCCTGACTTTC.

This clone was detected a few times. The chain uses TRBV7-2 and TRBJ1-4; the D is unclear. This CDR3 contains 15 residues. In germline, CDR1 is SGHTA, CDR2 FQGNSA. V lost 1 base and J 0 bases, leaving 6 bases between the germline ends. CDR3 in amino acids: CASSLGGTTNEKLFF. CDR3 bases: TGTGCCAGCAGCTTAGGAGGGACAACTAATGAAAAACTGTTTTTT.

The chain has TRBV10-1 and TRBJ1-6; D uncertain. Germline CDR1 and CDR2: WNHNN and SYGVQD (reference sequence). Trimming removed 6 bases at V and 9 bases at J, with 21 bases between. The CDR3 is 16 residues long. CDR3 protein: CASRDPLDGRGSPLHF. In nucleotides, the CDR3 is TGCGCCAGCAGGGATCCATTGGACGGGAGAGGTTCACCCCTCCACTTT.

This chain links TRBV3-1 (or the pseudogene TRBV3-2) with TRBJ1-1; D remains ambiguous. Trimming pared 2 bases from V and 4 bases from J, leaving 11 bases between. Germline lookup yields CDR1 LGHDT and CDR2 YNNKEL (reference sequence). There are 14 residues in the CDR3. This chain's CDR3 is CASSQRRVGTEAFF. The CDR3 DNA reads TGTGCCAGCAGCCAAAGGAGGGTTGGCACTGAAGCTTTCTTT.

This chain's CDR3 is CASSLSGQLYSGANVLTF. In DNA, the CDR3 is TGTGCCAGCAGTTTATCGGGACAGCTCTACTCTGGGGCCAACGTCCTGACTTTC. This chain links TRBV27 with TRBJ2-6; the match to TRBD1 covers 7 bases. V lost 0 bases, J lost 0 bases, and 5 bases stayed unmatched. Germline assignment: CDR1 MNHEY and CDR2 SMNVEV (reference sequence). There are 18 residues in the CDR3.

The chain is built from TRBV5-5 and TRBJ1-1; D unclear. CDR3 length: 12 amino acids. Trimming shortened V by 1 base and J by 6 bases, and 7 bases separated the two germline ends. CDR1 is SGHKS, CDR2 YYEKEE, per germline (reference sequence). Here the CDR3 reads CASSLLFSEAFF. CDR3 bases: TGTGCCAGCAGCTTGCTATTCTCTGAAGCTTTCTTT.

In its sample, this clone was seen a few times. The CDR3 DNA is TGTGCCAGCAGCGTGGGGAGCTCTGGAAACACCATATATTTT. The encoded protein is CASSVGSSGNTIYF. The J gene is TRBJ1-3, the V gene TRBV7-8; D ambiguous. The germline CDR1 and CDR2 sequences are SGHVS and FQNEAQ. The CDR3 is made up of 14 amino acids. V was cut by 5 bases and J by 0 bases, with 8 bases left in between.